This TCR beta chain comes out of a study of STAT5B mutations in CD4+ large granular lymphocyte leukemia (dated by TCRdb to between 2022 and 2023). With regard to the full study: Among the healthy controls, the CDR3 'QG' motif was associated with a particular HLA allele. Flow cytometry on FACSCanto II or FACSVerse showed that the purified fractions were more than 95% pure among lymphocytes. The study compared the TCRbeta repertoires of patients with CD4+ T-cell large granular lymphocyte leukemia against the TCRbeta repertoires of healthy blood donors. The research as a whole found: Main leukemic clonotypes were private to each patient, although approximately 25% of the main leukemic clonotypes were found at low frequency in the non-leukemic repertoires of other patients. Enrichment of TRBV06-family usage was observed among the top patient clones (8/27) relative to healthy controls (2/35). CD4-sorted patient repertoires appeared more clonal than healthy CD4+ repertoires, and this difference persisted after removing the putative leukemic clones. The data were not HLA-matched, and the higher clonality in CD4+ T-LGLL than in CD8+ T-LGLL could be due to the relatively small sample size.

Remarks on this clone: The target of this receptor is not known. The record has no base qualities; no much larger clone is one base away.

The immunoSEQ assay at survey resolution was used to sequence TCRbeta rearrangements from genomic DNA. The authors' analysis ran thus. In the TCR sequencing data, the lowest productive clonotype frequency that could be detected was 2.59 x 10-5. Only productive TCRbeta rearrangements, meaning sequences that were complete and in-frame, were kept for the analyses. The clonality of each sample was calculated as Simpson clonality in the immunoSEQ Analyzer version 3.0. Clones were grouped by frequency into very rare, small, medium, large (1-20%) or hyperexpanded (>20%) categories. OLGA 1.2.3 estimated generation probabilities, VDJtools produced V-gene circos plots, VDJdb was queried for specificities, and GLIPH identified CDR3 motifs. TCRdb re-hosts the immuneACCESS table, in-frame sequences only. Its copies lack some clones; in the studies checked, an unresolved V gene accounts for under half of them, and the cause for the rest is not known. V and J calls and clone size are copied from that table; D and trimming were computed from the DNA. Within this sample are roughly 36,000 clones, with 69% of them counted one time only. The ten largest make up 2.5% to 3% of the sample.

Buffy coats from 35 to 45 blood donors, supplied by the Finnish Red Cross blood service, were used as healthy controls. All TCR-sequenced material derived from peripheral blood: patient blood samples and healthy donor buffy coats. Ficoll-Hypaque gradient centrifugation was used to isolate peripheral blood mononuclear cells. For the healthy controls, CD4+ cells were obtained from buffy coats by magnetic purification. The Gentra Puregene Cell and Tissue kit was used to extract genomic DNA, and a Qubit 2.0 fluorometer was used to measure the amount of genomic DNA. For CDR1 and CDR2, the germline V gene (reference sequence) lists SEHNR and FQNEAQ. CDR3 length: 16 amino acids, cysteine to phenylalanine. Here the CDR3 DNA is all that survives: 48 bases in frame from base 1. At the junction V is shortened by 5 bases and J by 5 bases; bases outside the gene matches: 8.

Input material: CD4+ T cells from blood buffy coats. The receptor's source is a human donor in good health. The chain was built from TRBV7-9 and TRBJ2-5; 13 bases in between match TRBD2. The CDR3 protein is CASSPRLAGGPETQYF. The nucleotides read TGTGCCAGCAGCCCCCGACTAGCGGGGGGTCCCGAGACCCAGTACTTC.